Given below is one T cell receptor beta chain in context. Its antigen is still unknown. CD4+ T cells specific for antigen were expanded with viral peptide pools by the ViraFEST assay before sequencing. Subsequent to ten to eleven days of culture, CD4+ T cells were isolated. Vaccinated recipients, who were negative for nucleocapsid antibodies, had no history of SARS-CoV-2 infection. The entry originates in a study of vaccination effects on CD4 cells after COVID-19. CDR3 length: 13 amino acids. V lost 2 bases and J 6 bases, leaving 7 bases between the germline ends. Produced via immunoSEQ multiplex PCR; TCRdb's table is partial and in-frame only. This sample has about 27,000 clones, with roughly two thirds found just once.

V usage is TRBV12-3 or TRBV12-4 and J usage is TRBJ1-4, with TRBD1 as a possible D gene (5 bases). This clonotype originated in a human donor who received a COVID-19 vaccine. The source was CD4+ T cells from PBMCs cultured with SARS-CoV-2 spike peptides, collected before COVID-19 vaccination. The CDR3 coding sequence is TGTGCCAGCAGTTTACAGGGACATGAAAAACTGTTTTTT. It specifies CASSLQGHEKLFF.